This passage covers 25 T cell receptor beta chains from one sample sequenced in a study of CD8 T cells in Susac syndrome. After extraction with the RNeasy kit, roughly 0.5 to 1 ug of the RNA was reverse transcribed using random hexamers. MiXCR, applied by TCRdb to the immunoSEQ multiplex PCR reads, yields one record per CDR3 protein. Here the sample spans approximately 80,000 distinct CDR3 sequences, approximately 94% being singletons. Sequencing input: CD8+ T cells from PBMCs. The source is a human donor with Susac syndrome.

This chain links TRBV29-1 with TRBJ2-1; 15 bases match TRBD2. The CDR3 is 15 residues long. Losses at the gene ends were 5 bases for V and 8 bases for J; bases not matched to a gene: 7. CDR1 is SQVTM, CDR2 ANQGSEA, per germline. CDR3 nucleotide sequence: TGCAGCGTTTCCGGACTAGCGGGGGGGGGATATGAGCAGTTCTTC. Translated: CSVSGLAGGGYEQFF.

The V call is TRBV20-1, the J call TRBJ2-7; TRBD1 matches 8 bases. V gave up 3 bases and J gave up 0 bases; unmatched junction bases: 1. CDR3 length: 13 residues. CDR1 is DFQATT and CDR2 is SNEGSKA in the germline V gene (reference sequence). The CDR3 region is CSARDRASYEQYF. CDR3 DNA: TGCAGTGCTAGGGACAGGGCCTCCTACGAGCAGTACTTC.

The chain recombines TRBV9 with TRBJ2-7; TRBD1 agrees at 12 bases. The CDR3 has 17 amino acids. Per germline, CDR1 SGDLS and CDR2 YYNGEE. V lost 4 bases, J lost 4 bases, and 12 bases stayed unmatched. CDR3 sequence reads: CASSRDGGQGAKYEQYF. The CDR3 nucleotides read TGTGCCAGCAGCCGCGATGGGGGACAGGGGGCGAAATACGAGCAGTACTTC. Filled out from reference TRBV9 and TRBJ2-7, the complete variable domain reads DSGVTQTPKHLITATGQRVTLRCSPRSGDLSVYWYQQSLDQGLQFLIQYYNGEERAKGNILERFSAQQFPDLHSELNLSSLELGDSALYFCASSRDGGQGAKYEQYFGPGTRLTVT.

V usage is TRBV11-2 and J usage is TRBJ1-3, with no clear D. The CDR3 covers 15 residues. V lost 1 base, J lost 0 bases, and 7 bases lay in between. Germline CDR1 is SGHAT and CDR2 is FQNNGV. CDR3: CASSLGRSSGNTIYF. The CDR3, as DNA: TGTGCCAGCAGCTTAGGCAGGAGCTCTGGAAACACCATATATTTT.

V usage is TRBV7-2 and J usage is TRBJ1-1; the match to TRBD1 covers 11 bases. The CDR3 is made up of 14 amino acids. The V and J ends lost 6 bases and 7 bases, in that order; junction bases with no gene match: 7. The germline V gene has CDR1 SGHTA and CDR2 FQGNSA. CDR3 DNA: TGTGCCAGCAGTGGACAGGGGGCGCTTAGTGAAGCTTTCTTT. It encodes CASSGQGALSEAFF.

This chain connects TRBV12-3 or TRBV12-4 to TRBJ2-7; 8 bases are shared with TRBD2. CDR3 size: 16 residues. J lost 4 bases, V lost 6 bases, and 14 bases had no gene match. The CDR3 DNA is TGTGCCAGCAGGTCCGGAAGCGGGGGTAATCGGTACGAGCAGTACTTC. It encodes CASRSGSGGNRYEQYF.

The rearrangement uses TRBV7-9 and TRBJ2-7; maybe TRBD2 (5 bases). This CDR3 contains 11 residues. In germline, CDR1 is SEHNR, CDR2 FQNEAQ (reference sequence). V lost 6 bases to trimming and J lost 3 bases, with 6 bases between them. The chain's CDR3 is CASREGYEQYF. In nucleotides, the CDR3 is TGTGCCAGCAGAGAGGGCTACGAGCAGTACTTC.

The chain links TRBV21-1 to TRBJ1-5; the D call of TRBD1 is as the table states it, not checked on the DNA. TRBV21-1 is designated a pseudogene. The CDR3 is 16 amino acids. The CDR3 DNA follows: TGTGCCAGCAGCCCCCACGAGGACAGAGGGGATCAGCCCCAGCATTTT. Amino acids: CASSPHEDRGDQPQHF.

The rearrangement links TRBV5-1 to TRBJ2-5; D might be TRBD1 or TRBD2, each matching 6 bases. CDR1 and CDR2 (germline): SGHRS, YFSETQ. Trimming removed 0 bases at V and 1 base at J, with 10 bases between. The CDR3 loop spans 15 amino acids. The CDR3 DNA follows: TGCGCCAGCAGCTTGGAGGGGGGACTCCAAGAGACCCAGTACTTC. Amino acids: CASSLEGGLQETQYF.

CDR3 protein: CASSLEQGPDTQYF. DNA of the CDR3: TGTGCCAGCAGCTTAGAACAGGGTCCTGATACGCAGTATTTT. The chain is built from TRBV7-9 and TRBJ2-3, with D perhaps matching TRBD1 (6 bases). Germline V lookup: CDR1 SEHNR, CDR2 FQNEAQ (reference sequence). V lost 1 base and J lost 6, with 11 bases in between. The CDR3 extends over 14 amino acids.

The chain is built from TRBV6-6 and TRBJ2-1, with 11 nucleotides matching TRBD2. The CDR3 sequence is 16 residues long. The trim removed 0 bases at V and 8 bases at J, leaving 6 bases unmatched. CDR1 is MNHNY, CDR2 SVGAGI, per germline (reference sequence). CDR3 in DNA: TGTGCCAGCAGTTACTCTAGCGGGGGGGCCGGCGATGAGCAGTTCTTC. Translated: CASSYSSGGAGDEQFF.

This chain uses TRBV11-2 with TRBJ2-7; unclear D gene. Trimming took 3 bases from V and 3 from J, leaving 9 bases between them. The CDR3 sequence is 13 residues long. Germline V gene data show CDR1 as SGHAT and CDR2 as FQNNGV. The CDR3 region is CASSLGSYYEQYF. The CDR3, as DNA: TGTGCCAGCAGCTTGGGAAGTTACTACGAGCAGTACTTC.

In its sample, this clonotype was seen a few times. This rearrangement joins TRBV12-3 or TRBV12-4 to TRBJ2-2; D remains ambiguous. This CDR3 spans 11 amino acids. Trimming left V 3 bases short and J 5 bases short, with 1 base between. CDR3: CASSFTGELFF. CDR3 nucleotide sequence: TGTGCCAGCAGTTTTACCGGGGAGCTGTTTTTT.

This clonotype was observed once. V gene TRBV6-5 combines with J gene TRBJ1-6, with D unclear. V shed 5 bases and J shed 9 bases, with 8 bases lying between them. CDR1 MNHEY and CDR2 SVGAGI come from the germline V gene. This CDR3 is 12 amino acids long. CDR3 DNA: TGTGCCAGCAGTCCGGATGGTTCACCCCTCCACTTT. This translates into CASSPDGSPLHF.

This clonotype was observed once. This chain joins TRBV7-2 and TRBJ2-6; no firm D call. Germline lookup yields CDR1 SGHTA and CDR2 FQGNSA. The CDR3 has 14 residues. Trimming left V 3 bases short and J 4 bases short, with 7 bases between. Here the CDR3 reads CASSLVTGANVLTF. CDR3 nucleotide sequence: TGTGCCAGCAGCTTGGTCACCGGGGCCAACGTCCTGACTTTC.

The chain couples TRBV12-3 or TRBV12-4 to TRBJ2-3; D uncertain. This CDR3 comprises 13 residues. V shed 3 bases and J shed 6 bases, with 10 bases lying between them. The CDR3 is CASSFRLGDTQYF. The CDR3 DNA sequence: TGTGCCAGCAGTTTTAGGCTCGGTGATACGCAGTATTTT.

The chain recombines TRBV5-6 with TRBJ1-1, with D possibly TRBD1 on 5 matching bases. CDR3 length: 13 amino acids. Germline values: CDR1 SGHDT, CDR2 YYEEEE. Trimming left V 3 bases short and J 5 bases short, with 11 bases between. CDR3 residues: CASSSGTGTEAFF. In DNA form, the CDR3 reads TGTGCCAGCAGCTCCGGGACCGGGACTGAAGCTTTCTTT.

V usage is TRBV20-1 and J usage is TRBJ2-2, with 7 bases identical to TRBD2. J was trimmed by 5 bases and V by 3 bases; bases with no gene match: 15. The CDR3 length is 17 residues. Germline CDR1 is DFQATT and CDR2 is SNEGSKA (reference sequence). The CDR3 DNA is TGCAGTGCTAGGGACCTAGCGGAGCCATCGAGAACCGGGGAGCTGTTTTTT. This encodes CSARDLAEPSRTGELFF.

The chain recombines TRBV7-9 with TRBJ2-7; tentatively, D is TRBD1 (7 bases). Between the trimmed V and J ends, which lost 4 bases and 4 bases, there was a span of 11 bases. Germline V gene data show CDR1 as SEHNR and CDR2 as FQNEAQ (reference sequence). The CDR3 consists of 13 residues. CDR3 region: CASSSGDSYEQYF. The CDR3 nucleotides read TGTGCCAGCAGCTCGGGGGACAGTTACGAGCAGTACTTC.

The gene calls are TRBV10-3 and TRBJ2-1; no firm D call. Germline V gene data show CDR1 as ENHRY and CDR2 as SYGVKD. Deletions cut 9 bases from V and 4 bases from J, with 13 bases between. This CDR3 has 13 amino acids. Written as DNA, the CDR3 is TGTGCCATTAGTAGGCCCCCTTACAATGAGCAGTTCTTC. This codes for CAISRPPYNEQFF.

The V and J genes are TRBV3-1 and TRBJ2-3; 8 nucleotides line up with TRBD1. J was trimmed by 4 bases and V by 4 bases; bases with no gene match: 7. In germline, CDR1 is LGHDT, CDR2 YNNKEL (reference sequence). The CDR3 sequence is 15 residues long. The CDR3 DNA follows: TGTGCCAGCAGCCTTCGGACAGGGCCGGCAGATACGCAGTATTTT. It specifies CASSLRTGPADTQYF.

This chain connects TRBV13 to TRBJ2-7; D may correspond to TRBD1 or TRBD2 (5 bases each). Trimming removed 4 bases from V and 4 bases from J, with 23 bases in between. Germline V gene data show CDR1 as PRHDT and CDR2 as FYEKMQ (reference sequence). The CDR3 sequence is 17 residues long. DNA of the CDR3: TGTGCCAGCAGCTCCCGGGACGGACACGGAAGCGTGTACGAGCAGTACTTC. Protein product: CASSSRDGHGSVYEQYF.

The rearrangement links TRBV9 to TRBJ2-7; D may match TRBD1 or TRBD2 (5 bases each). Germline V CDR1 and CDR2: SGDLS, YYNGEE. Between the trimmed V and J ends, which lost 0 bases and 3 bases, there was a span of 13 bases. The CDR3 covers 15 residues. In DNA, the CDR3 is TGTGCCAGCAGCGTAGAATGGGGACGGGGCTACGAGCAGTACTTC. This sequence encodes CASSVEWGRGYEQYF.

The rearrangement joins TRBV6-6 to TRBJ2-1; perhaps TRBD1 as D (6 bases). Germline CDR1 reads MNHNY; CDR2 reads SVGAGI (reference sequence). The CDR3 runs 13 residues. The V end lost 5 bases, the J end lost 3 bases, and 8 bases lay between the germline ends. The CDR3 DNA reads TGTGCCAGCAGTCCGGACAGCTACAATGAGCAGTTCTTC. Its protein product is CASSPDSYNEQFF.

The chain is built from TRBV14 and TRBJ2-6, with D possibly TRBD1 on 5 matching bases. The CDR3 sequence is 17 residues long. From germline, CDR1 is SGHDN and CDR2 FVKESK. The V end was cut by 2 bases, the J end by 0 bases, with 11 bases between. The CDR3 loop is CASSQTRVPSGANVLTF. The CDR3 DNA is TGTGCCAGCAGCCAAACCAGGGTTCCCTCTGGGGCCAACGTCCTGACTTTC. The full variable domain, rest sourced from reference TRBV14 and TRBJ2-6, is EAGVTQFPSHSVIEKGQTVTLRCDPISGHDNLYWYRRVMGKEIKFLLHFVKESKQDESGMPNNRFLAERTGGTYSTLKVQPAELEDSGVYFCASSQTRVPSGANVLTFGAGSRLTVL.